This is a list of T cell receptor beta chains from one sample in a study of T cell responses to AZD1222 COVID-19 vaccine. Assay: immunoSEQ multiplex PCR; the TCRdb copy retains only in-frame clones and omits some. The table lists roughly 120,000 clones, more than 65% of them singletons, with around 9.9% in the top ten. Source: peripheral blood, taken on day 0 of AZD1222 vaccination. The receptors come from an adult in good health. CDR3s include the opening cysteine and the closing phenylalanine or tryptophan. Fields, in order: V gene, clone size, D gene, J gene, CDR3 DNA, CDR3 protein. A D gene is named only where the DNA matches it firmly. Size values are once, few and many counts, or a class for expanded clones, and some rows have none.

TRBV27	-	TRBD1	TRBJ1-2	TGTGCCAGCAGTTTACGGGACAGGGGAGGCTATGGCTACACCTTC	CASSLRDRGGYGYTF
TRBV4-2	few	TRBD1	TRBJ2-2	TGTGCCAGCAGCCCTGACAGGGGGTACGCCGGGGAGCTGTTTTTT	CASSPDRGYAGELFF
TRBV5-4	-	-	TRBJ1-5	TGTGCCAGCAGCTTGAACCGTGGGGGGGGTAGCAATCAGCCCCAGCATTTT	CASSLNRGGGSNQPQHF
TRBV13	once	TRBD1	TRBJ1-1	TGTGCCAGCAGCTCGGCCGACAGGGTACTTAGGGCTTTCTTT	CASSSADRVLRAFF
TRBV6-5	once	-	TRBJ2-4	TGTGCCAGCAGTTTGACCGACGGCCGGGGCATTCAGTACTTC	CASSLTDGRGIQYF
TRBV12-3/TRBV12-4	-	-	TRBJ1-2	TGTGCCAGCAGCTCACAGGGAAACTATGGCTACACCTTC	CASSSQGNYGYTF
TRBV6-1	-	-	TRBJ1-4	TGTGCCAGCAGTGAAGTGTTTAATGGTGAAAAACTGTTTTTT	CASSEVFNGEKLFF
TRBV6-5	-	TRBD1	TRBJ1-6	TGTGCCAGCAGTTTGCTCGGGACAGAATATTCACCCCTCCACTTT	CASSLLGTEYSPLHF
TRBV5-8	-	-	TRBJ1-1	TGTGCCACCTCATGGGGGGGAGTGAACACTGAAGCTTTCTTT	CATSWGGVNTEAFF
TRBV19	many	-	TRBJ1-1	TGTGCCAGTAGTATGGTTGGGTCAAGCACTGAAGCTTTCTTT	CASSMVGSSTEAFF
TRBV5-1	-	TRBD1	TRBJ2-7	TGCGCCAGCAGCTACGGTGGGACAGGGTTTGGCGAGCAGTACTTC	CASSYGGTGFGEQYF
TRBV28	-	-	TRBJ2-7	TGTGCCAGCAGTCCCGGAGGGGGCCCCTTCTACGAGCAGTACTTC	CASSPGGGPFYEQYF
TRBV24-1	-	TRBD2	TRBJ2-7	TGTGCCACCAGTGATTTGGCTAGCGGGGGTTCGAAGCAGTACTTC	CATSDLASGGSKQYF
TRBV18	-	TRBD1	TRBJ2-5	TGTGCCAGCTCCCGGGGACAGGGAGAGACCCAGTACTTC	CASSRGQGETQYF
TRBV6-1	-	TRBD1	TRBJ1-1	TGTGCCAGCAGTGAAAAAACAGGGGTCAACACTGAAGCTTTCTTT	CASSEKTGVNTEAFF
TRBV10-3	-	-	TRBJ2-1	TGTGCCATCAGTGTACAGATAGGGTTTAGGAATGAGCAGTTCTTC	CAISVQIGFRNEQFF
TRBV18	few	-	TRBJ2-2	TGTGCCAGCTCACCCTGGGATGGGGACACCGGGGAGCTGTTTTTT	CASSPWDGDTGELFF